This T cell receptor (beta chain) was recorded in a study of blood T cell repertoires in COVID-19. For the study at large: Specimens from acute and convalescent COVID-19 originated in the United States, Italy and Spain. The analysed material was cDNA or gDNA that came from T cells, B-cell-depleted T cells, or PBMCs.

Original methodology: How many nucleated cells were present was estimated from reference gene primer amplification. Measured with immunoSEQ multiplex PCR; TCRdb has only the in-frame clones, and not every one. V and J calls and clone size are as listed in that table; D and trimming were resolved from the DNA. The sample has fewer than 300,000 clones, roughly 87% seen once. The CDR3 is 15 residues long. In germline, CDR1 is LGHNA, CDR2 YSLEER. V was pared by 1 base and J by 5 bases, with 3 bases of the junction left unmatched. Sequencing input: peripheral blood. This chain links TRBV4-3 with TRBJ2-7, with 12 bases fitting TRBD2. The receptor was isolated from a woman aged 25 to 39 with acute or convalescent COVID-19. Here the CDR3 reads CASSQGLAGVNEQYF. The CDR3 bases are TGCGCCAGCAGCCAAGGACTAGCGGGAGTCAACGAGCAGTACTTC.